Each of the 9 T cell receptor beta chains below was sequenced from the same sample in a study of tumour-infiltrating T cells in Burkitt lymphoma. Clones were read by immunoSEQ multiplex PCR, and TCRdb kept only the in-frame ones, dropping some. The table shows over 250 clones, with roughly 13% occurring only once. The specimen was tumor tissue. The receptors were gathered from a human donor with Burkitt lymphoma.

This clone was observed a few times. The chain carries TRBV7-9 and TRBJ2-3; D is perhaps TRBD2 (6 bases). The CDR3 spans 16 residues. V lost 5 bases to trimming and J lost 6 bases, with 21 bases between them. CDR1 and CDR2 (germline): SEHNR, FQNEAQ (reference sequence). The CDR3 DNA follows: TGTGCCAGCAGCGGAGCGGGTGGCAGGGTGGTGGATACGCAGTATTTT. Amino acids: CASSGAGGRVVDTQYF.

This chain uses TRBV5-5 with TRBJ2-5, with 10 nucleotides matching TRBD1. J lost 5 bases, V lost 3 bases, and 4 bases had no gene match. The CDR3 has 14 amino acids. Per the germline V gene, CDR1 is SGHKS and CDR2 is YYEKEE (reference sequence). In nucleotides, the CDR3 is TGTGCCAGCAGCTCGACAGGGGGCCGGGAGACCCAGTACTTC. Translating gives CASSSTGGRETQYF.

This clone occurred a few times. The chain uses TRBV6-5 and TRBJ1-4; the D gene is possibly TRBD1 (6 bases). CDR1 MNHEY and CDR2 SVGAGI come from the germline V gene. V dropped 6 bases and J dropped 5 bases, with 13 bases sitting between them. The CDR3 is 14 residues long. CDR3 loop: CASSSGQKNEKLFF. As DNA, the CDR3 is TGTGCCAGCAGCTCCGGACAGAAAAATGAAAAACTGTTTTTT.

The chain carries TRBV4-3 and TRBJ1-4, with unresolved D. Germline lookup yields CDR1 LGHNA and CDR2 YSLEER. Trimming removed 0 bases at V and 6 bases at J, with 14 bases between. This CDR3 region has 16 residues. CDR3 sequence (DNA): TGCGCCAGCAGCCAAGACCTCGTAGACAATCATGAAAAACTGTTTTTT. This encodes CASSQDLVDNHEKLFF.

This chain links TRBV7-9 with TRBJ2-7; no firm D call. The CDR3 spans 13 residues. The germline V gene has CDR1 SEHNR and CDR2 FQNEAQ (reference sequence). V was trimmed by 5 bases and J by 0 bases, leaving 8 bases between them. The CDR3 spells CASSRFSSYEQYF. The CDR3 region has the DNA TGTGCCAGCAGCCGGTTCAGCTCCTACGAGCAGTACTTC.

This clone was found a few times. V usage is TRBV9 and J usage is TRBJ1-2; 9 nucleotides line up with TRBD1. V trimming: 0 bases; J trimming: 13 bases; junction bases outside the gene matches: 7. CDR3 length: 13 amino acids. Germline-derived CDR1 and CDR2 are SGDLS and YYNGEE. The CDR3 DNA sequence: TGTGCCAGCAGCGTAGGGCCCGGACAGGGGATCACCTTC. Translation gives CASSVGPGQGITF.

This clone was counted a few times. This chain connects TRBV7-9 to TRBJ1-4; D is ambiguous. Trimming pared 1 base from V and 5 bases from J, leaving 11 bases between. Germline values: CDR1 SEHNR, CDR2 FQNEAQ (reference sequence). The CDR3 runs to 15 residues. CDR3 in amino acids: CASSLVGIENEKLFF. DNA of the CDR3: TGTGCCAGCAGCTTAGTGGGGATTGAAAATGAAAAACTGTTTTTT.

The chain recombines TRBV4-3 with TRBJ1-1; unclear D gene. CDR1 is LGHNA, CDR2 YSLEER, per germline. The CDR3 is made up of 15 amino acids. V was shortened by 1 base and J by 1 base, with 10 bases between the two germline ends. This chain's CDR3 is CASSQGPVQNTEAFF. The CDR3 region has the DNA TGCGCCAGCAGCCAAGGGCCCGTCCAGAACACTGAAGCTTTCTTT.

The chain carries TRBV19 and TRBJ1-1; 7 bases line up with TRBD1. The germline V gene has CDR1 LNHDA and CDR2 SQIVND (reference sequence). The J segment lost 2 bases and the V segment lost 7 bases, leaving 10 bases of the junction unmatched. CDR3 length: 15 amino acids. The CDR3 is CASNTGVNRNTEAFF. CDR3 nucleotide sequence: TGTGCCAGTAATACAGGGGTCAATCGAAACACTGAAGCTTTCTTT.